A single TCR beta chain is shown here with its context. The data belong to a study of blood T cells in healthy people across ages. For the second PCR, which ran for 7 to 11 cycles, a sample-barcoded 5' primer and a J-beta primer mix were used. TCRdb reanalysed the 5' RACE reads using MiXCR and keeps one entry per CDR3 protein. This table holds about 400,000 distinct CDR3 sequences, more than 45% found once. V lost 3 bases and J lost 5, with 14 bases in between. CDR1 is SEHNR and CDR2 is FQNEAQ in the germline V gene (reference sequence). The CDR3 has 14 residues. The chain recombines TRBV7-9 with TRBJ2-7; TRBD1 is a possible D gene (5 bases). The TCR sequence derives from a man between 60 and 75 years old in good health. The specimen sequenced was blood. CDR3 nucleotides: TGTGCCAGCAGCTTTCAGGGAAGTCCTAACGAGCAGTACTTC. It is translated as CASSFQGSPNEQYF.